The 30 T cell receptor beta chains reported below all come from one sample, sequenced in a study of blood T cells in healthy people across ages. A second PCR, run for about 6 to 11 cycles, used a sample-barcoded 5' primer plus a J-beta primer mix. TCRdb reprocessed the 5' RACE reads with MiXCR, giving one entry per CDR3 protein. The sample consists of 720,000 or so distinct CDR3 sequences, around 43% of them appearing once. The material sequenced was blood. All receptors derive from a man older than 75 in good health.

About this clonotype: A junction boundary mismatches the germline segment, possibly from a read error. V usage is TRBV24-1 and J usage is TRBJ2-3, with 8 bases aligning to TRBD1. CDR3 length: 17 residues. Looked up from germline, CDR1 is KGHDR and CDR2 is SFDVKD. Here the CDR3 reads CATSDFKGQAHTDAQYF. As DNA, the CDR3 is TGTGCCACCAGTGATTTTAAGGGACAGGCGCACACAGATGCGCAGTATTTT.

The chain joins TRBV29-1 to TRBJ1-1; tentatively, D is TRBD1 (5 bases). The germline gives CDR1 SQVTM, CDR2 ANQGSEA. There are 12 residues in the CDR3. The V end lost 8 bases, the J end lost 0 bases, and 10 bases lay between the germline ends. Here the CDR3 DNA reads TGCAGCACTGGAGGGGTGAACACTGAAGCTTTCTTT. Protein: CSTGGVNTEAFF.

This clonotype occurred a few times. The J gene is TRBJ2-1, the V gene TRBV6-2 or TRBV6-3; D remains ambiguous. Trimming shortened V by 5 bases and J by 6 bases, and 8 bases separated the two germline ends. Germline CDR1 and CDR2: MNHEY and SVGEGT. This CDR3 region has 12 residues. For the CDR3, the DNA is TGTGCCAGCAGTCCCGTGGGCAATGAGCAGTTCTTC. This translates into CASSPVGNEQFF.

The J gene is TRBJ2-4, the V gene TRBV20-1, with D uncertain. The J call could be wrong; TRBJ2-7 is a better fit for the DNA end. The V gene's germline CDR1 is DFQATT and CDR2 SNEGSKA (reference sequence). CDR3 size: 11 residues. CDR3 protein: CSAYLHPEQYF. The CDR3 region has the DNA TGCAGTGCCTACCTCCATCCCGAGCAGTACTTC.

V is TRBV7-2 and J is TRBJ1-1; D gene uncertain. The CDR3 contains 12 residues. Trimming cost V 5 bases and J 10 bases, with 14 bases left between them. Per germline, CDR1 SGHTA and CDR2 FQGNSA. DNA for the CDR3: TGTGCCAGCAGCCCTCAGTCATTCGGAGCTTTCTTT. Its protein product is CASSPQSFGAFF.

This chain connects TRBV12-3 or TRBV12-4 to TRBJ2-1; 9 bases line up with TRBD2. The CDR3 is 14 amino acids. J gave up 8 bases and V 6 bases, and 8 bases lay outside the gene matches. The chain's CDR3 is CASRSSGTRDEQFF. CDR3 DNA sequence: TGTGCCAGCAGATCTAGCGGGACTCGTGATGAGCAGTTCTTC.

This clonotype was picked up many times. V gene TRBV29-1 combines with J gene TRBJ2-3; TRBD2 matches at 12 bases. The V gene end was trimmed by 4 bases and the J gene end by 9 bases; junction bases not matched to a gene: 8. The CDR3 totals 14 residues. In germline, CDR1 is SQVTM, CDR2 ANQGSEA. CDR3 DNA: TGCAGCGTTGCCTTACTAGCGGGGGGACGCACGCAGTATTTT. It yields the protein CSVALLAGGRTQYF.

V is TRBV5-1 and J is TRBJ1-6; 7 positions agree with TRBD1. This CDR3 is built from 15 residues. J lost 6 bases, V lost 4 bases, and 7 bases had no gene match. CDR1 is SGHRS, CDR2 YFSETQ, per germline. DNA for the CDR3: TGCGCCAGCAGCCCGACAGGGTCTCGTAATTCACCCCTCCACTTT. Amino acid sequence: CASSPTGSRNSPLHF.

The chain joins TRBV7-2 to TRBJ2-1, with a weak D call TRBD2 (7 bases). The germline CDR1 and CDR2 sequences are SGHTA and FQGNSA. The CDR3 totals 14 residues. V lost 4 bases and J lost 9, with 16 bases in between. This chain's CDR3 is CASSSPGRGGEQFF. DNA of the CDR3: TGTGCCAGCAGCTCGCCGGGGAGGGGGGGTGAGCAGTTCTTC.

The CDR3 nucleotides are TGCGCCAGCAGCTCGACTAGCGGTGAGCAGTTCTTC. Translation gives CASSSTSGEQFF. The chain is built from TRBV5-1 and TRBJ2-1; 9 nucleotides agree with TRBD2. Germline CDR1 SGHRS, CDR2 YFSETQ. V gave up 3 bases and J gave up 9 bases; unmatched junction bases: 1. The CDR3 spans 12 residues.

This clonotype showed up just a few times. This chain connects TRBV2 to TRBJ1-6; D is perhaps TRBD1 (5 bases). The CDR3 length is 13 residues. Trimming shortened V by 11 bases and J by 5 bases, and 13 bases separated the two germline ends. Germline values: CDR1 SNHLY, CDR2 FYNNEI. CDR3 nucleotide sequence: TGTGCCGGGGAAAGGGACCATAATTCACCCCTCCACTTT. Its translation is CAGERDHNSPLHF.

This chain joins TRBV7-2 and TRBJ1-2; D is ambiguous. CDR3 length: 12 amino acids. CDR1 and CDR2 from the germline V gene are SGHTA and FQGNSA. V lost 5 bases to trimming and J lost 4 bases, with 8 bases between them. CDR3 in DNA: TGTGCCAGCAGCCCCAATTCCTATGGCTACACCTTC. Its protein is CASSPNSYGYTF.

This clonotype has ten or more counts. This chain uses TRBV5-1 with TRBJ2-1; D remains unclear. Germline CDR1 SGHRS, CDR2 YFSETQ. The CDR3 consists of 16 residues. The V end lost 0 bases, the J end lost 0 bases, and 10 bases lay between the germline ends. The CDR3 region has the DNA TGCGCCAGCAGCTTGGCGTTCCGGAGCTCCTACAATGAGCAGTTCTTC. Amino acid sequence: CASSLAFRSSYNEQFF.

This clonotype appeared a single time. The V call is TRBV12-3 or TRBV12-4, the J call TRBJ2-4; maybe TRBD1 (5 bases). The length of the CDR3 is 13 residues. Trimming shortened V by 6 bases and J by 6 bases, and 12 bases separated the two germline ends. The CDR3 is CASSGRRGNIQYF. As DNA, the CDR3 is TGTGCCAGCAGCGGCCGAAGGGGAAACATTCAGTACTTC.

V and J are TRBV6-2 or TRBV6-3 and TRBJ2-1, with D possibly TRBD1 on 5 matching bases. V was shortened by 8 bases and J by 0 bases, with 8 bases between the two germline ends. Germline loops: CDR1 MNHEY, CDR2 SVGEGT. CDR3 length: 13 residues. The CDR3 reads CASARDSYNEQFF. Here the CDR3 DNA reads TGTGCCAGCGCCAGGGACTCCTACAATGAGCAGTTCTTC.

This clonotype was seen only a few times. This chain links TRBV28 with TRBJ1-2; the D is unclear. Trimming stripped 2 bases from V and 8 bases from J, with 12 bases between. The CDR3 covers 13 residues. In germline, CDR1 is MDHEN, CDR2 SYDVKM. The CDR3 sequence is CASSLQAVLGYTF. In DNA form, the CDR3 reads TGTGCCAGCAGTTTACAGGCAGTACTCGGCTACACCTTC.

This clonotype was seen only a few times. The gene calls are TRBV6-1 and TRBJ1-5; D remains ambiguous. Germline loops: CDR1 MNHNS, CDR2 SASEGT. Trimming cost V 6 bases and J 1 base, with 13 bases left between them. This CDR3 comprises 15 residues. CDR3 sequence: CASRVRGYSNQPQHF. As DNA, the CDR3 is TGTGCCAGCAGGGTACGTGGGTACAGCAATCAGCCCCAGCATTTT.

CDR3 residues: CASSERGLAGTYEQYF. The CDR3 DNA sequence: TGTGCCAGCAGTGAGCGGGGACTAGCGGGCACCTACGAGCAGTACTTC. The V and J genes are TRBV25-1 and TRBJ2-7; TRBD2 aligns across 12 bases. Germline V CDR1 and CDR2: MGHDK, SYGVNS. This CDR3 is 16 amino acids long. Trimming cost V 3 bases and J 2 bases; bases outside gene matches: 5.

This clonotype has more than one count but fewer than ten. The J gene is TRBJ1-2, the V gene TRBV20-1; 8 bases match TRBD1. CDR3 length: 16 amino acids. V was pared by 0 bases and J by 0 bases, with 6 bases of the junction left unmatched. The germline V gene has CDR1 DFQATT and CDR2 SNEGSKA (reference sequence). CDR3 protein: CSARDQKTGANYGYTF. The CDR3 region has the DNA TGCAGTGCTAGAGATCAAAAGACAGGGGCTAACTATGGCTACACCTTC.

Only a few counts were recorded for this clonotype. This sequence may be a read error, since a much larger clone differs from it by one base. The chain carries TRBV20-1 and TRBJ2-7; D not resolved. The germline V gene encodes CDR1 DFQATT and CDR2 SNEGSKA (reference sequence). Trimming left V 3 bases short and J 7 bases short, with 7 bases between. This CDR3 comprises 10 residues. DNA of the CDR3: TGCAGTGCTAGTAACAATGAGCAGTACTTC. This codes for CSASNNEQYF.

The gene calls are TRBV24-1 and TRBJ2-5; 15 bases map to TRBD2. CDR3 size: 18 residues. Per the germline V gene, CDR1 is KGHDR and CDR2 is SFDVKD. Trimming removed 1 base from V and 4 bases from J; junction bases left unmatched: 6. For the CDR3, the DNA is TGTGCCACCAGTGATTTTAGGACTAGCGGGAGGGAATCAGAGACCCAGTACTTC. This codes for CATSDFRTSGRESETQYF.

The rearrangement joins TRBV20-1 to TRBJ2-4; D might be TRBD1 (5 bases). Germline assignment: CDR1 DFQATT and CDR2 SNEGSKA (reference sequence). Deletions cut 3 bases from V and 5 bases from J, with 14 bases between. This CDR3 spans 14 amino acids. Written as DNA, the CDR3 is TGCAGTGCTAGCGACGACAGTGTCCAAAACATTCAGTACTTC. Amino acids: CSASDDSVQNIQYF.

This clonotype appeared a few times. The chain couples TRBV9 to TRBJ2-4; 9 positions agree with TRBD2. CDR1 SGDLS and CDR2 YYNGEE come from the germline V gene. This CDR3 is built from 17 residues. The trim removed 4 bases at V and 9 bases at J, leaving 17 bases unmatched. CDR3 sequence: CASSNTLAGVGAGIQYF. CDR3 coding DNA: TGTGCCAGCAGCAACACACTAGCGGGCGTTGGAGCTGGCATTCAGTACTTC.

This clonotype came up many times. CDR3 sequence (DNA): TGTGCCATCAGTGCTGGTTCCACGGGAGATACGCAGTATTTT. This codes for CAISAGSTGDTQYF. The rearrangement uses TRBV10-3 and TRBJ2-3; D ambiguous. The CDR3 contains 14 residues. Germline values: CDR1 ENHRY, CDR2 SYGVKD. The V gene lost 4 bases and the J gene lost 5 bases, with 13 bases spanning the gap.

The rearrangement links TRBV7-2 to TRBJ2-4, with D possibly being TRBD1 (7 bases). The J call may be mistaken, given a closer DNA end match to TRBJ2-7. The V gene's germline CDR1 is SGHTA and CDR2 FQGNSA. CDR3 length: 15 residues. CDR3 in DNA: TGTGCCAGCAGCTGGGGCAGGGGGGCGTCCTACGAGCAGTACTTC. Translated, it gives CASSWGRGASYEQYF.

The CDR3 coding sequence is TGCAGTGCTAGTGCCGGGCGGGGGGCCAACACTGAAGCTTTCTTT. It codes for CSASAGRGANTEAFF. The chain is built from TRBV20-1 and TRBJ1-1, with D perhaps TRBD1 (6 bases). CDR3 size: 15 residues. Deletions cut 3 bases from V and 2 bases from J, with 16 bases between. CDR1 DFQATT and CDR2 SNEGSKA come from the germline V gene (reference sequence).

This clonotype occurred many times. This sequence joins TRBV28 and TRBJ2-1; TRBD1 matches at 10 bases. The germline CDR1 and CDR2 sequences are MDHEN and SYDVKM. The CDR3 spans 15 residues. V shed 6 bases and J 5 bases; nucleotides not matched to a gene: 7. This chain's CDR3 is CASRKGQGSNNEQFF. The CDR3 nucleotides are TGTGCCAGCAGAAAGGGACAGGGGAGCAACAATGAGCAGTTCTTC.

Written as DNA, the CDR3 is TGTGCCAGCAGAAGGACAGGGGAAGTGTCATATGGCTACACCTTC. As protein: CASRRTGEVSYGYTF. The chain employs TRBV6-2 or TRBV6-3 and TRBJ1-2; TRBD1 agrees at 9 bases. The germline V gene encodes CDR1 MNHEY and CDR2 SVGEGT. Trimming cost V 6 bases and J 5 bases; bases outside gene matches: 10. The CDR3 contains 15 residues.

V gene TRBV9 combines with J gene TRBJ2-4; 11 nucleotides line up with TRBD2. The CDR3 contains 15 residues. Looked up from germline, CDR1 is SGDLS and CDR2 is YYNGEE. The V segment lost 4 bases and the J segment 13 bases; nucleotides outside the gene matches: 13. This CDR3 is CASSPRSILAGGQYF. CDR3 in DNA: TGTGCCAGCAGCCCCCGATCAATTCTAGCGGGGGGCCAGTACTTC.

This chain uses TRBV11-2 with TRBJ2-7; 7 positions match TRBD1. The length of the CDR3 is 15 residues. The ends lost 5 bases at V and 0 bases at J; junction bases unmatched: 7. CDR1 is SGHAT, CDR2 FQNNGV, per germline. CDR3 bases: TGTGCCAGCAGCCTGGGACAGACCAACTCCTACGAGCAGTACTTC. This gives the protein CASSLGQTNSYEQYF.